This T cell receptor (beta chain) appears in the sequencing data of a study of cytomegalovirus exposure and HLA in healthy donors. The study, taken as a whole, reports: Rarity held for most TCR sequences, but there were some public TCRs that occurred in many donors.

J lost 6 bases, V lost 4 bases, and 12 bases had no gene match. Germline V gene data show CDR1 as MGHRA and CDR2 as YSYEKL. The length of the CDR3 is 15 residues. PCR primers comprised 60 Vbeta and 13 Jbeta primers. Measured with immunoSEQ multiplex PCR; TCRdb has only the in-frame clones, and not every one. The table includes 75,000 to 100,000 clones, around 74% detected once. This clone has just one count. As yet, its antigen is unknown. The sequenced sample was PBMCs. This receptor was taken from a female donor in good health and CMV-seropositive. The chain links TRBV4-1 to TRBJ2-7; 7 bases are shared with TRBD1. DNA of the CDR3: TGCGCCAGCAGCCCTCAGGGGGATTCGGGGACCGAGCAGTACTTC. This sequence encodes CASSPQGDSGTEQYF.